Below are 21 T cell receptor beta chains sequenced from a single sample in a study of cytomegalovirus exposure and HLA in healthy donors. Clones were sequenced by immunoSEQ multiplex PCR, and TCRdb holds only the in-frame ones, with some missing. In the table there are 150,000 to 200,000 clones, about 89% of which are singletons. Sequenced input: PBMCs. These receptors were collected from a man between 18 and 29 years old in good health and CMV-seropositive.

The V and J genes are TRBV5-6 and TRBJ2-5, with 7 bases identical to TRBD2. The V gene's germline CDR1 is SGHDT and CDR2 YYEEEE. The CDR3 is made up of 16 amino acids. With 2 bases clipped from V and 5 bases from J, the junction kept 12 bases outside the gene matches. CDR3 amino acids: CASSFGLVGVRETQYF. The CDR3 bases are TGTGCCAGCAGCTTCGGACTAGTCGGGGTCCGGGAGACCCAGTACTTC. Supplemented by reference TRBV5-6 and TRBJ2-5, the full variable domain reads DAGVTQSPTHLIKTRGQQVTLRCSPKSGHDTVSWYQQALGQGPQFIFQYYEEEERQRGNFPDRFSGHQFPNYSSELNVNALLLGDSALYLCASSFGLVGVRETQYFGPGTRLLVL.

CDR3 in amino acids: CASSQGDEQYF. The CDR3, as DNA: TGTGCCAGCAGCCAGGGGGACGAGCAGTACTTC. V usage is TRBV7-2 and J usage is TRBJ2-7, with 7 bases identical to TRBD1. Germline CDR1 reads SGHTA; CDR2 reads FQGNSA. CDR3 length: 11 amino acids. Trimming took 5 bases from V and 5 from J; bases not matched to a gene: 0.

V is TRBV11-2 and J is TRBJ2-1; D perhaps matches TRBD1 (6 bases). Deletions cut 0 bases from V and 10 bases from J, with 13 bases between. This CDR3 has 14 amino acids. Germline CDR1 SGHAT, CDR2 FQNNGV. The CDR3 nucleotides read TGTGCCAGCAGCTTAGATCGAGGCGGACAGGAGCAGTTCTTC. Its protein is CASSLDRGGQEQFF.

The chain carries TRBV5-4 and TRBJ1-6; weak D call: TRBD1 (6 bases). Trimming cost V 5 bases and J 10 bases, with 19 bases left between them. This CDR3 has 15 residues. Germline V gives CDR1 SGHNT, CDR2 YYREEE (reference sequence). The CDR3: CASRSSGTLPSPLHF. For the CDR3, the DNA is TGTGCCAGCAGGTCGTCCGGGACATTACCCTCACCCCTCCACTTT.

V gene TRBV6-1 combines with J gene TRBJ2-7, with 7 bases lining up with TRBD2. CDR3 size: 16 residues. Germline CDR1 reads MNHNS; CDR2 reads SASEGT. V lost 3 bases and J lost 0; bases outside the gene matches: 8. The CDR3 protein is CASSDYTSAHSYEQYF. CDR3 in DNA: TGTGCCAGCAGTGACTACACTAGCGCCCACTCCTACGAGCAGTACTTC.

The rearrangement uses TRBV11-2 and TRBJ2-2, with 13 nucleotides matching TRBD2. Germline assignment: CDR1 SGHAT and CDR2 FQNNGV. V lost 8 bases, J lost 6 bases, and 9 bases stayed unmatched. This CDR3 comprises 16 residues. The CDR3, as DNA: TGTGCCAGCGCTCTTGGACTAGCGGGGGTCCCCGGGGAGCTGTTTTTT. The encoded protein is CASALGLAGVPGELFF. Drawing the rest from reference TRBV11-2 and TRBJ2-2, the complete variable domain is EAGVAQSPRYKIIEKRQSVAFWCNPISGHATLYWYQQILGQGPKLLIQFQNNGVVDDSQLPKDRFSAERLKGVDSTLKIQPAKLEDSAVYLCASALGLAGVPGELFFGEGSRLTVL.

The rearrangement uses TRBV4-2 and TRBJ2-3, with D perhaps matching TRBD2 (6 bases). V was trimmed by 3 bases and J by 4 bases, leaving 8 bases between them. CDR1 and CDR2 (germline): LGHNA, YNFKEQ. This CDR3 has 13 residues. Here the CDR3 reads CASSQGLSDTQYF. The CDR3 coding sequence is TGTGCCAGCAGCCAGGGACTTTCAGATACGCAGTATTTT.

The count of this clone is one. The DNA of the CDR3 is TGCGCCAGCAGCCAAATTAGCGGGACTTTTCAGTACTTC. It is translated as CASSQISGTFQYF. The chain couples TRBV4-3 to TRBJ2-4; TRBD2 aligns across 8 bases. Germline V gives CDR1 LGHNA, CDR2 YSLEER. This CDR3 is built from 13 residues. V was pared by 2 bases and J by 11 bases, with 5 bases of the junction left unmatched.

The CDR3 DNA reads TGCGCCAGCAGCTTGACTTCGGGAACGGGGATTTACGAGCAGTACTTC. It specifies CASSLTSGTGIYEQYF. The rearrangement uses TRBV5-1 and TRBJ2-7, with D perhaps matching TRBD2 (5 bases). Trimming pared 1 base from V and 4 bases from J, leaving 18 bases between. The V gene's germline CDR1 is SGHRS and CDR2 YFSETQ. This CDR3 is built from 16 residues.

The J gene is TRBJ1-3, the V gene TRBV7-8; D is ambiguous. The V and J ends lost 5 bases and 0 bases respectively, with 5 bases between them. The CDR3 totals 13 residues. Germline V gene lookup returns CDR1 SGHVS and CDR2 FQNEAQ. CDR3 amino acids: CASSLSSGNTIYF. The DNA of the CDR3 is TGTGCCAGCAGCCTAAGCTCTGGAAACACCATATATTTT.

J is TRBJ1-4 and V is TRBV9; 11 positions agree with TRBD1. Germline loops: CDR1 SGDLS, CDR2 YYNGEE. V trimming: 3 bases; J trimming: 3 bases; junction bases outside the gene matches: 1. The CDR3 length is 15 residues. The DNA for the CDR3 is TGTGCCAGCAGCGCGGGACAGGGGGCTAATGAAAAACTGTTTTTT. This sequence encodes CASSAGQGANEKLFF. The variable domain in full, with the rest retrieved from reference TRBV9 and TRBJ1-4, is DSGVTQTPKHLITATGQRVTLRCSPRSGDLSVYWYQQSLDQGLQFLIQYYNGEERAKGNILERFSAQQFPDLHSELNLSSLELGDSALYFCASSAGQGANEKLFFGSGTQLSVL.

This rearrangement joins TRBV6-5 to TRBJ1-2; no definite D call. The ends were cut back, 5 bases at V and 2 bases at J, with 9 bases in the middle. The germline V gene encodes CDR1 MNHEY and CDR2 SVGAGI. This CDR3 spans 13 amino acids. The CDR3 sequence: CASSKESNYGYTF. The CDR3 nucleotides are TGTGCCAGCAGTAAAGAAAGCAACTATGGCTACACCTTC.

The genes are TRBV27 and TRBJ2-5; 7 bases fit TRBD1. CDR3 length equals 15 residues. Germline CDR1 MNHEY, CDR2 SMNVEV (reference sequence). The V gene end was trimmed by 5 bases and the J gene end by 4 bases; junction bases not matched to a gene: 10. In DNA form, the CDR3 reads TGTGCCAGCAGTCCCAGGAGACAGGGTCTAGAGACCCAGTACTTC. As protein: CASSPRRQGLETQYF.

This sequence joins TRBV18 and TRBJ2-5; TRBD1 is a possible D gene (6 bases). Trimming took 6 bases from V and 1 from J, leaving 9 bases between them. Germline V gene sequence: CDR1 KGHSH, CDR2 LQKENI. The CDR3 extends over 13 amino acids. The CDR3 DNA reads as TGTGCCAGCTCTCCGGACAGCCAAGAGACCCAGTACTTC. Its protein is CASSPDSQETQYF.

This chain links TRBV18 with TRBJ1-5; a weak D match, TRBD1 (5 bases). V was cut by 2 bases and J by 3 bases, with 8 bases left in between. CDR3 length equals 14 residues. Germline CDR1 reads KGHSH; CDR2 reads LQKENI. CDR3 sequence: CASSPGGFNQPQHF. In DNA, the CDR3 is TGTGCCAGCTCACCAGGGGGGTTCAATCAGCCCCAGCATTTT. Together with reference TRBV18 and TRBJ1-5, the CDR3 gives the full variable domain: NAGVMQNPRHLVRRRGQEARLRCSPMKGHSHVYWYRQLPEEGLKFMVYLQKENIIDESGMPKERFSAEFPKEGPSILRIQQVVRGDSAAYFCASSPGGFNQPQHFGDGTRLSIL.

The chain employs TRBV6-6 and TRBJ2-7; possible D gene TRBD2, 7 bases. The germline gives CDR1 MNHNY, CDR2 SVGAGI (reference sequence). The CDR3 has 16 amino acids. Trimming stripped 4 bases from V and 0 bases from J, with 16 bases between. This CDR3 is CASSWGGAYSSYEQYF. As DNA, the CDR3 is TGTGCCAGCAGTTGGGGGGGGGCCTATAGCTCCTACGAGCAGTACTTC.

This rearrangement joins TRBV29-1 to TRBJ2-2; D perhaps matches TRBD1 (5 bases). Trimming pared 4 bases from V and 6 bases from J, leaving 15 bases between. CDR3 length: 14 amino acids. Germline assignment: CDR1 SQVTM and CDR2 ANQGSEA. CDR3 in DNA: TGCAGCGTTGTGAGTCCGACACAGGCCGGGGAGCTGTTTTTT. Translation: CSVVSPTQAGELFF.

V usage is TRBV5-1 and J usage is TRBJ1-5; D not certain. CDR1 is SGHRS, CDR2 YFSETQ, per germline. CDR3 length: 17 residues. V lost 0 bases, J lost 3 bases, and 16 bases lay in between. The CDR3: CASSLAWRVLINQPQHF. The CDR3, as DNA: TGCGCCAGCAGCTTGGCCTGGAGGGTCCTAATCAATCAGCCCCAGCATTTT.

This chain links TRBV7-9 with TRBJ1-4; D possibly corresponds to TRBD1 (5 bases). This CDR3 has 14 amino acids. The V gene lost 3 bases and the J gene lost 8 bases, with 13 bases spanning the gap. From germline, CDR1 is SEHNR and CDR2 FQNEAQ (reference sequence). The CDR3 region is CASSFKGPSEKLFF. CDR3 in DNA: TGTGCCAGCAGCTTTAAGGGGCCAAGCGAAAAACTGTTTTTT.

Of note for this clone: Other DNA sequences in this specimen translate into the identical CDR3. The chain employs TRBV4-3 and TRBJ2-7; D is ambiguous. The V end lost 0 bases, the J end lost 2 bases, and 8 bases lay between the germline ends. Germline assignment: CDR1 LGHNA and CDR2 YSLEER. This CDR3 comprises 14 residues. CDR3 in DNA: TGCGCCAGCAGCCAAGATCGCGGCCCCTACGAGCAGTACTTC. It translates to CASSQDRGPYEQYF.

This clone was counted between two and nine times. This sequence joins TRBV6-6 and TRBJ1-5; perhaps TRBD1 as D (5 bases). CDR3 length: 14 residues. Trimming removed 2 bases at V and 7 bases at J, with 12 bases between. CDR1 and CDR2 (germline): MNHNY, SVGAGI (reference sequence). CDR3: CASSYRGLGQPQHF. For the CDR3, the DNA is TGTGCCAGCAGTTACAGGGGTTTAGGACAGCCCCAGCATTTT.